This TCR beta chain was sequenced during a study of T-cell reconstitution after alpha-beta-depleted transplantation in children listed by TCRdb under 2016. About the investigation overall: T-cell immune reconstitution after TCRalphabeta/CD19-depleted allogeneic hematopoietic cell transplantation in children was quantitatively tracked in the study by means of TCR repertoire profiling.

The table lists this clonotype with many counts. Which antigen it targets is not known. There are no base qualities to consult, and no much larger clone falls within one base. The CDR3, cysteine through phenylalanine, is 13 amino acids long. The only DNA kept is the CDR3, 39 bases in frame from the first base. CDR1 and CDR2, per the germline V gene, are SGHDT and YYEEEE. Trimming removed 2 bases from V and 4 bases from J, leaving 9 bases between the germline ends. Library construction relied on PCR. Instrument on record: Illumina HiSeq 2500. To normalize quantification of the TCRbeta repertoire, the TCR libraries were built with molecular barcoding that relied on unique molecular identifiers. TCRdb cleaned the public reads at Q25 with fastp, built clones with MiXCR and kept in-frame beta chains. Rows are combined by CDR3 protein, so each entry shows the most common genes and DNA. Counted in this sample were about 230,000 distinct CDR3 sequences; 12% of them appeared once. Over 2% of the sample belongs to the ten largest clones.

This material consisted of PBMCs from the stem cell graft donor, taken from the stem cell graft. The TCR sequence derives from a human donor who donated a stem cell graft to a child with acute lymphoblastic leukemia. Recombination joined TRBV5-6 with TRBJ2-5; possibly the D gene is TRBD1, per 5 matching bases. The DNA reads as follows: TGTGCCAGCAGCTTCCAGGGTCCAGAGACCCAGTACTTC. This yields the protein CASSFQGPETQYF.